This is a list of T cell receptor beta chains from one sample in a study of monozygotic twins with inflammatory bowel disease. Each CDR3 protein gets one entry in TCRdb, which reprocessed the 5' RACE reads and gives no DNA. The sample table includes about 160,000 distinct CDR3 sequences. Sequenced: blood. Receptor source: a human donor with ulcerative colitis or Crohn's disease, or a healthy co-twin of an affected twin (not recorded which). Both conserved end residues are part of each CDR3.

j_gene	v_gene	CDR3aa
TRBJ1-2	TRBV20-1	CSARDPGEGGGWNGYTF
TRBJ1-5	TRBV18	CASSPRRYSNQPQHF
TRBJ2-1	TRBV28	CASTSGEYNEQFF
TRBJ2-7	TRBV7-2	CASSLQAATDYEQYF
TRBJ2-7	TRBV20-1	CSASRAYYEQYF
TRBJ2-7	TRBV11-2	CASSISRDEQYF
TRBJ1-4	TRBV27	CASSLSPGQPEKLFF
TRBJ2-3	TRBV10-3	CATRSSSTDTQYF
TRBJ1-1	TRBV6-1	CASKQGLMNTEAFF
TRBJ2-3	TRBV11-3	CASSSGLAGEDTQYF
TRBJ2-7	TRBV7-9	CASKGEASGYEQYF
TRBJ2-7	TRBV12-3/TRBV12-4	CASNQGGLEQYF
TRBJ2-5	TRBV5-6	CASSLGGSLETQYF
TRBJ1-4	TRBV21-1	CASSKVGVEGPQAGGEKLFF
TRBJ2-7	TRBV7-2	CASSLDGSGTYEQYF
TRBJ1-4	TRBV2	CASTLDRSNEKLFF
TRBJ1-2	TRBV5-1	CASSLEGGYTF
TRBJ2-6	TRBV19	CASSIDPIHGANVLTF